A selection of T cell receptor beta chains follows, all from one sample in a study of cytomegalovirus exposure and HLA in healthy donors. Profiled with immunoSEQ multiplex PCR; TCRdb holds only in-frame clones, not every one. This table has about 120,000 clones, roughly 80% appearing once. The sequencing input was PBMCs. All receptors come from a man aged 60 to 69 in good health and CMV-seropositive. Each CDR3 is given with its conserved first and last residue. The D gene is left open where the match is weak. The size field is filled for only some rows; it gives once, few, many or a size class.

D gene	J gene	clone size	V gene	CDR3 protein	CDR3 DNA
NA	TRBJ2-7	few	TRBV7-9	CASSGGRGASYEQYF	TGTGCCAGCAGCGGGGGACGGGGGGCCTCCTACGAGCAGTACTTC
NA	TRBJ1-3	NA	TRBV15	CAPRVFSGNTIYF	TGTGCCCCACGGGTATTCTCTGGAAACACCATATATTTT
TRBD2	TRBJ2-3	NA	TRBV2	CASSEIAGGTDTQYF	TGTGCCAGCAGTGAAATAGCGGGAGGAACAGATACGCAGTATTTT
NA	TRBJ1-4	few	TRBV5-5	CASSRGTDRANEKLFF	TGTGCCAGCAGCCGCGGAACGGACAGAGCTAATGAAAAACTGTTTTTT
TRBD2	TRBJ2-2	once	TRBV2	CASTELGGWAAGFTGELFF	TGTGCCAGCACCGAATTGGGGGGATGGGCAGCGGGGTTCACCGGGGAGCTGTTTTTT
NA	TRBJ2-4	NA	TRBV7-9	CASVPPGAKNIQYF	TGTGCCAGTGTTCCCCCGGGGGCCAAAAACATTCAGTACTTC
TRBD1	TRBJ2-4	NA	TRBV11-2	CASSPRTGANKNSQYF	TGTGCCAGCAGCCCTAGGACAGGGGCGAACAAAAACAGTCAGTACTTC
TRBD2	TRBJ2-7	once	TRBV5-6	CASSLAGLAGGREEQYF	TGTGCCAGCAGCTTGGCGGGACTAGCGGGAGGGAGAGAAGAGCAGTACTTC
TRBD2	TRBJ2-3	NA	TRBV18	CASSPASGSPDTQYF	TGTGCCAGCTCGCCGGCTAGCGGCTCTCCTGATACGCAGTATTTT
NA	TRBJ1-1	NA	TRBV6-4	CASSQTGNTEAFF	TGTGCCAGCAGTCAAACAGGGAATACTGAAGCTTTCTTT
NA	TRBJ1-5	NA	TRBV2	CASSPNYSNQPQHF	TGTGCCAGCAGTCCAAACTATAGCAATCAGCCCCAGCATTTT
TRBD1	TRBJ1-2	NA	TRBV5-6	CASNSGDRGRGGYTF	TGTGCCAGCAACTCGGGGGACAGGGGAAGGGGCGGCTACACCTTC
NA	TRBJ1-4	few	TRBV19	CASSPWEGLLKKLFF	TGTGCCAGTAGCCCCTGGGAGGGGCTACTGAAAAAACTGTTTTTT
TRBD1	TRBJ2-5	few	TRBV5-4	CASSGGTGGSETQYF	TGTGCCAGCAGCGGGGGGACAGGGGGCAGCGAGACCCAGTACTTC
NA	TRBJ1-1	few	TRBV2	CASSDRGTEAFF	TGTGCCAGCAGTGATCGAGGAACTGAAGCTTTCTTT
TRBD1	TRBJ1-3	NA	TRBV13	CASSDRGQIIGNTIYF	TGTGCCAGCAGCGACAGGGGGCAAATTATTGGAAACACCATATATTTT
NA	TRBJ1-2	NA	TRBV15	CATSRDGRGTGSYTF	TGTGCCACCAGCAGAGATGGTCGCGGTACCGGCAGCTACACCTTC
NA	TRBJ2-2	once	TRBV30	CAWSGNTGELFF	TGTGCCTGGAGCGGGAACACCGGGGAGCTGTTTTTT
TRBD1	TRBJ1-2	NA	TRBV6-1	CASSEGGTGGAVNGYTF	TGTGCCAGCAGTGAAGGGGGGACAGGGGGCGCGGTCAACGGCTACACCTTC
TRBD1	TRBJ1-5	once	TRBV6-1	CASSDRYRRQGSNQPQHF	TGTGCCAGCAGTGATCGGTACCGCCGACAGGGGAGCAATCAGCCCCAGCATTTT
TRBD1	TRBJ2-6	NA	TRBV7-9	CASRPISGQGPSGANGLTF	TGTGCCAGCAGACCCATATCGGGACAGGGGCCCTCTGGGGCCAACGGCCTGACTTTC
TRBD1	TRBJ2-7	NA	TRBV12-5	CASGPGTGPMEQYF	TGTGCTAGTGGTCCCGGGACAGGCCCTATGGAGCAGTACTTC
TRBD2	TRBJ2-7	NA	TRBV28	CASKVAGYEQYF	TGTGCCAGCAAGGTAGCGGGGTACGAGCAGTACTTC
NA	TRBJ2-1	NA	TRBV12-5	CTSGDSGRSGNEQFF	TGTACTAGTGGGGATAGCGGACGTTCGGGCAATGAGCAGTTCTTC
NA	TRBJ1-4	once	TRBV10-3	CAISESGEKLFF	TGTGCCATCAGTGAGTCCGGTGAAAAACTGTTTTTT
NA	TRBJ1-5	NA	TRBV28	CASSLGAYSNQPQHF	TGTGCCAGCAGTTTAGGGGCGTATAGCAATCAGCCCCAGCATTTT
TRBD1	TRBJ2-7	few	TRBV28	CASSPDRGSYEQYF	TGTGCCAGCAGCCCGGACAGGGGGAGCTACGAGCAGTACTTC
TRBD1	TRBJ2-2	NA	TRBV6-6	CASRPGQGTGELFF	TGTGCCAGCAGACCGGGACAGGGGACCGGGGAGCTGTTTTTT
NA	TRBJ1-1	NA	TRBV19	CASSILQGLGTEAFF	TGTGCCAGTAGTATCCTACAGGGATTAGGCACTGAAGCTTTCTTT
NA	TRBJ1-5	NA	TRBV9	CASSETGSNDQPQHF	TGTGCCAGCAGCGAAACAGGGAGTAACGATCAGCCCCAGCATTTT
NA	TRBJ2-7	NA	TRBV5-1	CASSLGPPYEQYF	TGCGCCAGCAGCTTGGGGCCACCCTACGAGCAGTACTTC
NA	TRBJ2-5	NA	TRBV5-1	CASRTGETQYF	TGCGCCAGCAGGACCGGGGAGACCCAGTACTTC
NA	TRBJ1-1	NA	TRBV11-2	CASTSGPNTEAFF	TGTGCCAGCACCAGCGGACCGAACACTGAAGCTTTCTTT
TRBD1	TRBJ1-4	NA	TRBV2	CASSEQGGPNEKLFF	TGTGCCAGCAGTGAACAGGGGGGACCTAATGAAAAACTGTTTTTT
NA	TRBJ2-7	few	TRBV2	CASRWTGRVYEQYF	TGTGCCAGCAGATGGACAGGGAGGGTCTACGAGCAGTACTTC
NA	TRBJ2-1	NA	TRBV19	CASSRLREQFF	TGTGCCAGTAGTAGACTAAGGGAGCAGTTCTTC
TRBD2	TRBJ2-2	NA	TRBV7-9	CASSLGVGSAGANTGELFF	TGTGCCAGCAGCTTAGGCGTAGGGAGCGCGGGAGCGAACACCGGGGAGCTGTTTTTT
TRBD1	TRBJ2-3	NA	TRBV7-3	CASSPSGTGGTQYF	TGTGCCAGCAGCCCGTCCGGGACAGGTGGTACGCAGTATTTT
NA	TRBJ1-1	NA	TRBV9	CASSVIQGNTEAFF	TGTGCCAGCAGCGTCATACAGGGGAACACTGAAGCTTTCTTT